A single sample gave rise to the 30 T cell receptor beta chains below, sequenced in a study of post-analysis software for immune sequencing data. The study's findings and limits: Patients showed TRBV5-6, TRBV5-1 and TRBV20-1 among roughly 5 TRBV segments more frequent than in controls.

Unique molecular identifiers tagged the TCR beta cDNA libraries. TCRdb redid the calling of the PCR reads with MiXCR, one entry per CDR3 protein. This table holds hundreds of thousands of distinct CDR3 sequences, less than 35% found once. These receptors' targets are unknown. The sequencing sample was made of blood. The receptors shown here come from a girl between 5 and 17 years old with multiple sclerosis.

CDR3 nucleotide sequence: TGCAGTGCCCAGGGCACTGAAGCTTTCTTT. It yields the protein CSAQGTEAFF. The V and J genes are TRBV20-1 and TRBJ1-1; D may be TRBD1 (5 bases). With 6 bases removed from V and 4 bases from J, the gap between germline ends came to 6 bases. Germline V gene lookup returns CDR1 DFQATT and CDR2 SNEGSKA (reference sequence). This CDR3 has 10 amino acids.

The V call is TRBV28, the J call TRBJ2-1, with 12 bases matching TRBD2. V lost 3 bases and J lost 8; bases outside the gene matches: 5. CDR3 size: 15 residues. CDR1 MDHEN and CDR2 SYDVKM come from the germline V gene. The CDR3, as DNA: TGTGCCAGCAGTTTCAGGCTAGCGGGAGGGCATGAGCAGTTCTTC. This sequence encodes CASSFRLAGGHEQFF.

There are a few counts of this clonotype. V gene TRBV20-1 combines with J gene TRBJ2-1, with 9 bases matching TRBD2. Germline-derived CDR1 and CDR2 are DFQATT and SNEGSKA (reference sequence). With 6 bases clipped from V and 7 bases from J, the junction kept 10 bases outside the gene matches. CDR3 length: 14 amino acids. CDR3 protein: CSATPGSGGNEQFF. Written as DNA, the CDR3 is TGCAGTGCCACGCCGGGTAGCGGGGGAAATGAGCAGTTCTTC.

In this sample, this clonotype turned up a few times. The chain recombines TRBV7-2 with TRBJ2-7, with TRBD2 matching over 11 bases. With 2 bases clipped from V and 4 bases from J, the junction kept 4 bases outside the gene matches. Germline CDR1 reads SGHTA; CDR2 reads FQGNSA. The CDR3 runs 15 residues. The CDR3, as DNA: TGTGCCAGCAGCTTAAAGGGACTAGCGGCTTACGAGCAGTACTTC. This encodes CASSLKGLAAYEQYF.

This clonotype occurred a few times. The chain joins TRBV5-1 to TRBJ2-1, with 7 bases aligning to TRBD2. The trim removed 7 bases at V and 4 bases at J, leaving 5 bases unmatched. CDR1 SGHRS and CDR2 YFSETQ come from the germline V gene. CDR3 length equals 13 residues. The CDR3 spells CASSRERYNEQFF. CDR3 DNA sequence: TGCGCCAGCTCGCGGGAGCGTTACAATGAGCAGTTCTTC.

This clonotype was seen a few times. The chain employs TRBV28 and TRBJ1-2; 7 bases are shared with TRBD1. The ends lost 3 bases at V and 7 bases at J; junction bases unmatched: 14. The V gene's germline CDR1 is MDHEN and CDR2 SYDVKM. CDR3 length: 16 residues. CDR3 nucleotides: TGTGCCAGCAGTTTTAATCCTGTCAAGGGGGCTGGTGGCTACACCTTC. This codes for CASSFNPVKGAGGYTF.

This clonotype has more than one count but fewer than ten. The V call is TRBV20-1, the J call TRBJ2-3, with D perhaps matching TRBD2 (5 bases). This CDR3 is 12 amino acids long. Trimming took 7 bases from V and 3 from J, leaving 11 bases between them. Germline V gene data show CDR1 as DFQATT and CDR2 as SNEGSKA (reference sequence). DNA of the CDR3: TGCAGTGGGGCGGGCTCAACAGATACGCAGTATTTT. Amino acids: CSGAGSTDTQYF.

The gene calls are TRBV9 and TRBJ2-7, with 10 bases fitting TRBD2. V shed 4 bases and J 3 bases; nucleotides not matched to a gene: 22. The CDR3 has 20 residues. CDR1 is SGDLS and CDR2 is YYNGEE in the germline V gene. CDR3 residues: CASSPGRVNRAGGLYYEQYF. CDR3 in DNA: TGTGCCAGCAGCCCGGGACGGGTGAATCGAGCGGGAGGGCTGTACTACGAGCAGTACTTC.

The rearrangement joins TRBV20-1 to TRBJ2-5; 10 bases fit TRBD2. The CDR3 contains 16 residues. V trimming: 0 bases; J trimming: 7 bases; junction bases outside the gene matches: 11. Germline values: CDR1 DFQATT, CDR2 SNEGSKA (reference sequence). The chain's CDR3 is CSARDSASGGPRTQYF. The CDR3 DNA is TGCAGTGCTAGAGATTCGGCTAGCGGGGGCCCCCGGACCCAGTACTTC.

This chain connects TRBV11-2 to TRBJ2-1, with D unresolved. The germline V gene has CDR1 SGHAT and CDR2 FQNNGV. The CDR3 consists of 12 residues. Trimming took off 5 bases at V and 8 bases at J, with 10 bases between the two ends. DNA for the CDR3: TGTGCCAGCAGCCACCTTGTGGATGAGCAGTTCTTC. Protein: CASSHLVDEQFF. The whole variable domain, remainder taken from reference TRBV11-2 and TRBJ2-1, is EAGVAQSPRYKIIEKRQSVAFWCNPISGHATLYWYQQILGQGPKLLIQFQNNGVVDDSQLPKDRFSAERLKGVDSTLKIQPAKLEDSAVYLCASSHLVDEQFFGPGTRLTVL.

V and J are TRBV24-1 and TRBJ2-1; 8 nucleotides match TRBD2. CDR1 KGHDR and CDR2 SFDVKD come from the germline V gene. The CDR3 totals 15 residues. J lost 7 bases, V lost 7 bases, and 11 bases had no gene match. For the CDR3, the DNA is TGTGCCACCAGCCAACGGGAGGGCCATGGTAATGAGCAGTTCTTC. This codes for CATSQREGHGNEQFF.

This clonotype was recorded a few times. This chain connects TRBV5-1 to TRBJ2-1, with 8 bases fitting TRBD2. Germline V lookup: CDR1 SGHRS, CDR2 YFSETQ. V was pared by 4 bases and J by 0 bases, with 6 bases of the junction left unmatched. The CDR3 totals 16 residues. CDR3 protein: CASSSQRESSYNEQFF. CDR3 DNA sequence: TGCGCCAGCAGCAGCCAGCGGGAGAGCTCCTACAATGAGCAGTTCTTC.

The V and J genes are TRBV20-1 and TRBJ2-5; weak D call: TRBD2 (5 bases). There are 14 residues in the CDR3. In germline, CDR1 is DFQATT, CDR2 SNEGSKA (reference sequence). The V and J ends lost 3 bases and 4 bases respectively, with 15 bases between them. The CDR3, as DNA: TGCAGTGCTAGTCCCCTAGCTTTTGGAGAGACCCAGTACTTC. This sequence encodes CSASPLAFGETQYF.

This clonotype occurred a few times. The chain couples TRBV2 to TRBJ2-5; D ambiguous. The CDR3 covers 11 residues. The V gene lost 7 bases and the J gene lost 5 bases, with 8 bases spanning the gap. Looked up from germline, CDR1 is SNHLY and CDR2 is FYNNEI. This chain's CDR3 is CASTIKETQYF. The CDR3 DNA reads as TGTGCCAGCACGATAAAGGAGACCCAGTACTTC.

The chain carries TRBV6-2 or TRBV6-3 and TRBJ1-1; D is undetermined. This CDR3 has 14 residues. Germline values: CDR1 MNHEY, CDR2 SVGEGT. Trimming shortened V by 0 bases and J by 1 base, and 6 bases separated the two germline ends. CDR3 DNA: TGTGCCAGCAGTTACTCGATAAAGAACACTGAAGCTTTCTTT. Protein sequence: CASSYSIKNTEAFF.

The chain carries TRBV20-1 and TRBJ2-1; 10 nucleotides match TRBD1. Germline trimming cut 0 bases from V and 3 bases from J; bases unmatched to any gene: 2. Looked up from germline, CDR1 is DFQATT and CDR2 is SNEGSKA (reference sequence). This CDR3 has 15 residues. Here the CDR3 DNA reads TGCAGTGCTAGAGATGACAGGGGGCTCTACAATGAGCAGTTCTTC. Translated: CSARDDRGLYNEQFF.

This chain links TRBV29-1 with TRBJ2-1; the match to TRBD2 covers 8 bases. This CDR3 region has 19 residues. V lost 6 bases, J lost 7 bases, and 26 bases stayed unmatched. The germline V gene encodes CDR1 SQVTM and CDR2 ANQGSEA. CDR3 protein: CSVLEASYDGRALRNEQFF. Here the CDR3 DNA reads TGCAGCGTCCTTGAAGCGAGTTATGACGGGAGGGCCCTCAGGAATGAGCAGTTCTTC.

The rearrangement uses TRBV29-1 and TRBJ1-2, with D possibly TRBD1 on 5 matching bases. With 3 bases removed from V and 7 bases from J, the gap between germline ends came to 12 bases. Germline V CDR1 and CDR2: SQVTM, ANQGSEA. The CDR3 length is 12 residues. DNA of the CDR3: TGCAGCGTTGACGGAGATCAGGGTGGCTACACCTTC. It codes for CSVDGDQGGYTF.

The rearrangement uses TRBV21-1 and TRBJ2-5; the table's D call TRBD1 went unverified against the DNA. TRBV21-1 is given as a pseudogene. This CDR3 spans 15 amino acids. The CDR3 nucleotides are TGTGCCAGCAGCAAAAGGCAGGGGGCCGGAGAGACCCAGTACTTC. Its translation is CASSKRQGAGETQYF.

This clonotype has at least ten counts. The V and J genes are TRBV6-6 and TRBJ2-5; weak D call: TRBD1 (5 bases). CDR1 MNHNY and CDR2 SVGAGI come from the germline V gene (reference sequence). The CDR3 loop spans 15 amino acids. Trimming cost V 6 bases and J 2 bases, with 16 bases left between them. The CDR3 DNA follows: TGTGCCAGCAGCCTACTCCAGGGTGAGCAAGAGACCCAGTACTTC. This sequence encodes CASSLLQGEQETQYF.

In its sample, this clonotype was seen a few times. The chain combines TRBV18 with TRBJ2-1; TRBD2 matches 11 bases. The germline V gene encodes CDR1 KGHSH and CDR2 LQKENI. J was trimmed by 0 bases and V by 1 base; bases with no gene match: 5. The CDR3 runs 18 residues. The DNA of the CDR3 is TGTGCCAGCTCACCACGCAGAACTAGCGGGAGCTCCTACAATGAGCAGTTCTTC. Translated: CASSPRRTSGSSYNEQFF. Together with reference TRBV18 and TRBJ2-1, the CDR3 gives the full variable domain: NAGVMQNPRHLVRRRGQEARLRCSPMKGHSHVYWYRQLPEEGLKFMVYLQKENIIDESGMPKERFSAEFPKEGPSILRIQQVVRGDSAAYFCASSPRRTSGSSYNEQFFGPGTRLTVL.

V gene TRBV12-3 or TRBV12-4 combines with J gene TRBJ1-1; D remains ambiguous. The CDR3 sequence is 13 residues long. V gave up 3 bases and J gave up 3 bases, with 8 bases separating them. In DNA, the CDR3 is TGTGCCAGCAGTTTCACGATTGACACTGAAGCTTTCTTT. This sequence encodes CASSFTIDTEAFF.

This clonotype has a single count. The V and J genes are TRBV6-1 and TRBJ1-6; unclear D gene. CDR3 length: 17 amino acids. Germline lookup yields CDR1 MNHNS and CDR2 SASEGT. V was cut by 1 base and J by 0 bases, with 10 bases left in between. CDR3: CASSEVRRSSYNSPLHF. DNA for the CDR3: TGTGCCAGCAGTGAAGTTAGGCGAAGCTCCTATAATTCACCCCTCCACTTT.

The CDR3 nucleotides read TGTGCCAGCAGGAAAGGGCAGGGATCTTACGAGCAGTACTTC. Its translation is CASRKGQGSYEQYF. This chain joins TRBV6-5 and TRBJ2-7; tentatively, D is TRBD1 (5 bases). Trimming took off 6 bases at V and 4 bases at J, with 16 bases between the two ends. The CDR3 consists of 14 residues. Germline CDR1 MNHEY, CDR2 SVGAGI.

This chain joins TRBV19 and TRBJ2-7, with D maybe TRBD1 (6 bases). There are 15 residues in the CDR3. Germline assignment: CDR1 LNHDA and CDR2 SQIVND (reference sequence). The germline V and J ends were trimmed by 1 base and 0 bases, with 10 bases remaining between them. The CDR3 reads CASSIARGSSYEQYF. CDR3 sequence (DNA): TGTGCCAGTAGTATAGCTAGGGGGAGCTCCTACGAGCAGTACTTC.

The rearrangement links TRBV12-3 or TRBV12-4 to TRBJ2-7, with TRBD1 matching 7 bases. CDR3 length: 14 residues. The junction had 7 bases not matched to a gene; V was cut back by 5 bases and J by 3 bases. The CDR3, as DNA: TGTGCCAGCAGTGCATCGACAGGGATCTACGAGCAGTACTTC. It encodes CASSASTGIYEQYF.

This chain's CDR3 is CASSPDLNFYNEQFF. DNA of the CDR3: TGCGCCAGCAGCCCAGACCTGAACTTCTACAATGAGCAGTTCTTC. This chain links TRBV5-1 with TRBJ2-1; D remains ambiguous. The length of the CDR3 is 15 residues. CDR1 SGHRS and CDR2 YFSETQ come from the germline V gene. Trimming left V 4 bases short and J 3 bases short, with 14 bases between.

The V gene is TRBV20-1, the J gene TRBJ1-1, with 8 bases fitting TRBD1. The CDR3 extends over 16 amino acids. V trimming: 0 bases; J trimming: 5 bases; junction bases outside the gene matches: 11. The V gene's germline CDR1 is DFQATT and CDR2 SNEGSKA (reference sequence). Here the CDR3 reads CSARDDQGASWTEAFF. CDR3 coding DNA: TGCAGTGCTAGAGATGATCAGGGGGCGAGTTGGACTGAAGCTTTCTTT.

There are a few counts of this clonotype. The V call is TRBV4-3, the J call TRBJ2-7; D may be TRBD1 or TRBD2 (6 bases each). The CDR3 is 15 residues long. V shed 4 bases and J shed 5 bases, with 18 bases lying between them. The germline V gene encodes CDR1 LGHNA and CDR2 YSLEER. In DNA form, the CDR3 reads TGCGCCAGCAGCCGGGGACGGGGGCTGGGGAACGAGCAGTACTTC. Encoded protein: CASSRGRGLGNEQYF.

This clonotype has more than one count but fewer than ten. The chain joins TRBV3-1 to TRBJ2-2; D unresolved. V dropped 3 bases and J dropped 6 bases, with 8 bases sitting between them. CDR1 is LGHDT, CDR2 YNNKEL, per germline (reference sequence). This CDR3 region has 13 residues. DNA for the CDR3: TGTGCCAGCAGCCAGATGTCGGCCGGGGAGCTGTTTTTT. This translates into CASSQMSAGELFF.